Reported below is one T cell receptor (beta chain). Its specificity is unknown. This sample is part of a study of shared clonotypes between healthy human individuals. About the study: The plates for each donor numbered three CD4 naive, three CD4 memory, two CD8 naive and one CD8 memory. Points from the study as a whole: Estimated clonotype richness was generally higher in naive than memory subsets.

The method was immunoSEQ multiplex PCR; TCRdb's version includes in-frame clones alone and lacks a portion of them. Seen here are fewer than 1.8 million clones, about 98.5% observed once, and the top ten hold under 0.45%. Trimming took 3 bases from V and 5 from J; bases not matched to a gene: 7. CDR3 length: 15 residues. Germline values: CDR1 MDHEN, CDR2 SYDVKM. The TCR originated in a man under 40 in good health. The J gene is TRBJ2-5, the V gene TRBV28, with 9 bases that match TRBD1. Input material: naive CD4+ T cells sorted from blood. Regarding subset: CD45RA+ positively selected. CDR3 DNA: TGTGCCAGCAGTTTTAGGGACAGGGATGTGGAGACCCAGTACTTC. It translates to CASSFRDRDVETQYF.